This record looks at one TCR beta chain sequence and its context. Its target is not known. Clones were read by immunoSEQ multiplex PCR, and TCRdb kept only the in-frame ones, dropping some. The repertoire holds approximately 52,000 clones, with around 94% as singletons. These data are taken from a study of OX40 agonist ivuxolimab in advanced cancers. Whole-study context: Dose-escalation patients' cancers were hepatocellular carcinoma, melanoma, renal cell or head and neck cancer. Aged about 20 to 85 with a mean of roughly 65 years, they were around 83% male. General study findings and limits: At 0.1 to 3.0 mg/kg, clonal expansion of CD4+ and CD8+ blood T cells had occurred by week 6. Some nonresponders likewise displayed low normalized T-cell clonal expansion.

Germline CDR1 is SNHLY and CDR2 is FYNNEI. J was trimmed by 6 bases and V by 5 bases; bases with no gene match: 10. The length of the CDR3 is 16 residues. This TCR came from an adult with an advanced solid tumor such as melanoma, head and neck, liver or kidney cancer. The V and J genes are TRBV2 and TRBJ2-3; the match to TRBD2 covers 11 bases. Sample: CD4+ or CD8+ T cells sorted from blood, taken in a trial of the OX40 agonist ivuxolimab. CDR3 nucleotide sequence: TGTGCCAGCAGTTGGGGACTAGCGGCCCTCAGGGATACGCAGTATTTT. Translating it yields CASSWGLAALRDTQYF.